This is a list of T cell receptor beta chains from one sample in a study of blood T cell repertoires in COVID-19. The assay was immunoSEQ multiplex PCR, and TCRdb's table has in-frame clones only and misses some. This table holds 180,000 or so clones, roughly 87% found once. The material sequenced was PBMCs or T cells enriched from blood (not recorded which). The receptors originated from a man aged 45-65 years who had recovered from COVID-19. Each CDR3 is given with its conserved first and last residue. Fields, in order: D gene, clone size, V gene, J gene, CDR3 protein, CDR3 DNA. The D gene is left open where the match is weak. Where a row states a size, it is once, few, many or the class of an expanded clone; other rows omit it.

>-|-|TRBV19|TRBJ1-5
CASSPPAGGRQPQHF
TGTGCCAGTAGTCCCCCGGCGGGGGGCAGGCAGCCCCAGCATTTT
>-|-|TRBV9|TRBJ2-4
CASSVVPGVKNIQYF
TGTGCCAGCAGCGTAGTTCCGGGGGTCAAAAACATTCAGTACTTC
>-|-|TRBV27|TRBJ2-7
CASSSPASGGAKQYF
TGTGCCAGCAGTTCCCCCGCGTCGGGTGGGGCCAAACAGTACTTC
>TRBD2|-|TRBV11-2|TRBJ2-1
CASSFQRTSGQFF
TGTGCCAGCAGTTTCCAGAGGACTAGCGGACAGTTCTTC
>-|-|TRBV5-5|TRBJ2-5
CASSLGGIQETQYF
TGTGCCAGCAGCTTGGGAGGGATTCAAGAGACCCAGTACTTC
>-|-|TRBV12-5|TRBJ2-3
CASGLDRATDTQYF
TGTGCTAGTGGTTTGGACAGGGCAACAGATACGCAGTATTTT
>-|-|TRBV5-1|TRBJ2-7
CASSLGMSGIEQYF
TGCGCCAGCAGCTTGGGAATGTCGGGAATCGAGCAGTACTTC
>-|-|TRBV21-1|TRBJ2-2
CASSSWGQRNTGELFF
TGTGCCAGCAGCTCTTGGGGACAGAGAAACACCGGGGAGCTGTTTTTT
>-|-|TRBV5-6|TRBJ2-3
CASSSVSDTQYF
TGTGCCAGCAGCTCGGTATCAGATACGCAGTATTTT
>-|-|TRBV29-1|TRBJ1-1
CSYTQGNTEAFF
TGCAGCTATACACAGGGGAACACTGAAGCTTTCTTT
>TRBD1|-|TRBV6-5|TRBJ1-1
CASKRWDSAAFF
TGTGCCAGCAAAAGATGGGACAGCGCGGCTTTCTTT
>TRBD1|-|TRBV5-6|TRBJ1-5
CASSLGDRLGQPQHF
TGTGCCAGCAGCTTGGGGGACAGGCTAGGGCAGCCCCAGCATTTT
>-|-|TRBV7-9|TRBJ1-4
CASSLGGGTVKLFF
TGTGCCAGCAGCTTAGGGGGAGGGACGGTTAAACTGTTTTTT
>-|-|TRBV21-1|TRBJ1-2
CASSKGPTGGKDGYTF
TGTGCCAGCAGCAAAGGACCGACAGGGGGTAAAGATGGCTACACCTTC
>-|-|TRBV12-3/TRBV12-4|TRBJ1-1
CASSYGVNTEAFF
TGTGCCAGCAGTTACGGGGTTAACACTGAAGCTTTCTTT
>-|once|TRBV3-1/TRBV3-2|TRBJ2-5
CASSQGVNRVGQETQYF
TGTGCCAGCAGCCAAGGGGTTAACCGGGTTGGCCAAGAGACCCAGTACTTC
>-|-|TRBV15|TRBJ2-2
CATSRARNTGELFF
TGTGCCACCAGCAGAGCCAGAAACACCGGGGAGCTGTTTTTT
>-|-|TRBV9|TRBJ1-5
CASSLLSSNQPQHF
TGTGCCAGCAGCCTCCTTTCTAGCAATCAGCCCCAGCATTTT
>TRBD1|-|TRBV7-9|TRBJ2-5
CASSLLGTGPWETQYF
TGTGCCAGCAGCTTATTGGGGACAGGGCCGTGGGAGACCCAGTACTTC
>-|-|TRBV5-4|TRBJ2-7
CASSFSQGSYEQYF
TGTGCCAGCAGCTTCAGTCAGGGTTCCTACGAGCAGTACTTC
>-|-|TRBV24-1|TRBJ1-1
CATSGSEKRAEAFF
TGTGCCACCAGTGGGAGCGAAAAGAGGGCTGAAGCTTTCTTT
>TRBD1|-|TRBV5-1|TRBJ1-1
CASSPGQGSTEAFF
TGCGCCAGCAGCCCGGGACAGGGAAGCACTGAAGCTTTCTTT
>-|-|TRBV23-1|TRBJ1-4
CASSRREPNEKLFF
TGCGCCAGCAGTCGGAGAGAGCCCAATGAAAAACTGTTTTTT
>TRBD1|once|TRBV4-2|TRBJ1-5
CASSPLQGAMDQPQHF
TGTGCCAGCAGCCCGTTACAGGGGGCGATGGATCAGCCCCAGCATTTT
>-|-|TRBV6-5|TRBJ2-7
CASSYYFGGTYEQYF
TGTGCCAGCAGTTACTACTTTGGCGGCACCTACGAGCAGTACTTC
>TRBD1|-|TRBV10-3|TRBJ1-2
CAISEGQGRYGYTF
TGTGCCATCAGTGAGGGACAGGGAAGATATGGCTACACCTTC
>-|-|TRBV6-6|TRBJ2-7
CASRNTGLGEQYF
TGTGCCAGCAGGAATACAGGGCTAGGCGAGCAGTACTTC
>-|-|TRBV6-9|TRBJ2-7
CASRRESENYEQYF
TGTGCCAGCAGGAGGGAATCTGAGAACTACGAGCAGTACTTC